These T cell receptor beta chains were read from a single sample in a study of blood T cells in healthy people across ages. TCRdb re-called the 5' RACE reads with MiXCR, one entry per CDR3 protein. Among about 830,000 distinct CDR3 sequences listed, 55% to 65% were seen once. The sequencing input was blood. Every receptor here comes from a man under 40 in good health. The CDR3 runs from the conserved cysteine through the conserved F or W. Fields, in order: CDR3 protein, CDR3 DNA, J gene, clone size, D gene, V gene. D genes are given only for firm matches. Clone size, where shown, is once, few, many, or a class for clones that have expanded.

CASSAGGTAYGYTF,TGTGCCAGCAGTGCCGGGGGGACGGCATATGGCTACACCTTC,TRBJ1-2,-,-,TRBV6-5
CASSLERASEAFF,TGTGCCAGCAGCTTAGAGAGGGCGTCTGAAGCTTTCTTT,TRBJ1-1,-,-,TRBV11-3
CASGTGGTDQYF,TGTGCCAGCGGGACAGGGGGCACGGATCAGTACTTC,TRBJ2-7,-,TRBD1,TRBV9
CASSHTGTNSEQYF,TGTGCCAGCAGCCACACCGGGACCAATAGCGAGCAGTACTTC,TRBJ2-7,-,-,TRBV6-2/TRBV6-3
CAWSVWDRGSGANVLTF,TGTGCCTGGAGTGTATGGGACAGGGGTTCAGGGGCCAACGTCCTGACTTTC,TRBJ2-6,-,TRBD1,TRBV30
CASSRPTGSRNSPLHF,TGTGCCAGCAGCCGCCCGACAGGGAGCCGTAATTCACCCCTCCACTTT,TRBJ1-6,few,TRBD1,TRBV5-4
CASSQTALSFREQYF,TGCGCCAGCAGCCAAACCGCCTTAAGTTTTCGAGAGCAGTACTTC,TRBJ2-4,-,-,TRBV4-3
CASSSGLAGDYQETQYF,TGTGCCAGCAGCTCCGGACTAGCGGGGGACTACCAAGAGACCCAGTACTTC,TRBJ2-5,few,TRBD2,TRBV7-9
CSAPTTTGPYEQYF,TGCAGTGCCCCGACCACGACAGGGCCCTACGAGCAGTACTTC,TRBJ2-7,-,TRBD1,TRBV20-1
CSAREDRVPYEQYF,TGCAGTGCTAGGGAGGACAGGGTCCCCTACGAGCAGTACTTC,TRBJ2-7,few,TRBD1,TRBV20-1
CASSFIRGAQYF,TGTGCCAGCAGCTTTATACGGGGGGCCCAGTACTTC,TRBJ2-5,-,TRBD2,TRBV7-2
CSAQPGTDYSERYF,TGCAGTGCTCAACCCGGGACAGACTATTCTGAGCGGTACTTC,TRBJ2-4,-,TRBD1,TRBV20-1
CASSTTGTAQYF,TGTGCCAGCAGCACGACAGGGACGGCGCAGTATTTT,TRBJ2-3,-,TRBD1,TRBV2
CATSPGTSGGANEQFF,TGTGCCACCAGCCCTGGGACTAGCGGGGGGGCGAATGAGCAGTTCTTC,TRBJ2-1,-,TRBD2,TRBV15
CASSQMGGEYNEQFF,TGCGCCAGCAGCCAAATGGGGGGGGAGTACAATGAGCAGTTCTTC,TRBJ2-1,few,TRBD2,TRBV4-3
CSATVAGGSSYNEQFF,TGCAGTGCTACCGTCGCCGGGGGGAGCTCCTACAATGAGCAGTTCTTC,TRBJ2-1,-,TRBD2,TRBV20-1
CSAVAGGNEQYF,TGCAGTGCGGTGGCAGGGGGCAACGAGCAGTACTTC,TRBJ2-7,-,TRBD1,TRBV20-1
CASSVADRNTGELFF,TGTGCCAGCAGCGTAGCGGACAGAAACACCGGGGAGCTGTTTTTT,TRBJ2-2,-,-,TRBV9
CASSRQGHSNQPQHF,TGTGCCAGCAGTCGACAGGGCCATAGCAATCAGCCCCAGCATTTT,TRBJ1-5,-,TRBD1,TRBV6-2/TRBV6-3
CASGVAPPDGELFF,TGCGCCAGCGGCGTGGCACCGCCAGACGGGGAGCTGTTTTTT,TRBJ2-2,-,-,TRBV5-1
CASSVTPAGNEQFF,TGTGCCAGCAGCGTAACGCCGGCCGGCAATGAGCAGTTCTTC,TRBJ2-1,-,-,TRBV7-3
CSAAQGAEQYF,TGCAGCGCCGCACAGGGAGCCGAGCAGTACTTC,TRBJ2-7,few,-,TRBV29-1
CASSLTPTGSYEQYF,TGTGCCAGCAGCTTAACTCCGACAGGCTCCTACGAGCAGTACTTC,TRBJ2-7,-,-,TRBV7-3
CAGSGGSGANVLTF,TGTGCCGGCAGTGGGGGCTCTGGGGCCAACGTCCTGACTTTC,TRBJ2-6,-,-,TRBV6-5